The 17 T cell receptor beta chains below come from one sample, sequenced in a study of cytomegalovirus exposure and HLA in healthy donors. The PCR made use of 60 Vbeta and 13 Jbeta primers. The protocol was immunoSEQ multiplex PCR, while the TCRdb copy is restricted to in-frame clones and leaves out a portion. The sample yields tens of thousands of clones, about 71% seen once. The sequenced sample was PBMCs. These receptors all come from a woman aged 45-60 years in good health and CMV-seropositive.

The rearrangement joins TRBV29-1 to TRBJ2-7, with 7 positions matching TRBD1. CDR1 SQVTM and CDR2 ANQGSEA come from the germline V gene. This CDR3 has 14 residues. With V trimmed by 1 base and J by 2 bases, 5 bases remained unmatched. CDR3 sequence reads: CSVEASQGPYEQYF. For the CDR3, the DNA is TGCAGCGTTGAAGCGTCACAGGGGCCCTACGAGCAGTACTTC.

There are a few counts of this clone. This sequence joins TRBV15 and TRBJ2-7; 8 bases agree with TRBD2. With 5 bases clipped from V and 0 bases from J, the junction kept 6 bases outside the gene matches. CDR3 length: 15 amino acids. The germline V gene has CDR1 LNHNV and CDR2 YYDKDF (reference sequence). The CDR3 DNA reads TGTGCCACCAGCGTGGGGAGCGGGAGCTCCTACGAGCAGTACTTC. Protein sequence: CATSVGSGSSYEQYF.

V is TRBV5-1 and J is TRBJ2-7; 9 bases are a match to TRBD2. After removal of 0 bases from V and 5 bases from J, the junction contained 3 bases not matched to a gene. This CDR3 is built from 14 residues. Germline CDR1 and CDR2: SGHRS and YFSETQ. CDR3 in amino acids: CASSLAGTSNEQYF. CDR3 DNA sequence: TGCGCCAGCAGCTTGGCAGGGACTAGCAACGAGCAGTACTTC.

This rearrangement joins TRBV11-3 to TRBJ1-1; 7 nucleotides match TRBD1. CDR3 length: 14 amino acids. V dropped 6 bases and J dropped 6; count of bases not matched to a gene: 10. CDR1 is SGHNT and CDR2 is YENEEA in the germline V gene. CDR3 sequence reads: CASRVGQSMAEAFF. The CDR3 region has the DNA TGTGCCAGCAGAGTGGGACAGTCGATGGCTGAAGCTTTCTTT.

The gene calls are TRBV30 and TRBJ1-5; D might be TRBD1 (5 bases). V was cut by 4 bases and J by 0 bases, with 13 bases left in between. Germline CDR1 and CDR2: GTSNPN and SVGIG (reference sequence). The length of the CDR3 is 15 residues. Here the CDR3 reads CAWNAGGNSNQPQHF. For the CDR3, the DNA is TGTGCCTGGAATGCGGGGGGAAATAGCAATCAGCCCCAGCATTTT.

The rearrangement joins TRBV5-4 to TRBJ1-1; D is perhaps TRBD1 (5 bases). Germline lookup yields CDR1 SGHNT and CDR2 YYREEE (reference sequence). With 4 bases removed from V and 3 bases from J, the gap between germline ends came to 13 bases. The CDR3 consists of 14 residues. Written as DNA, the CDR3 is TGTGCCAGCAGCCGGACGGGAGGGGACACTGAAGCTTTCTTT. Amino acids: CASSRTGGDTEAFF.

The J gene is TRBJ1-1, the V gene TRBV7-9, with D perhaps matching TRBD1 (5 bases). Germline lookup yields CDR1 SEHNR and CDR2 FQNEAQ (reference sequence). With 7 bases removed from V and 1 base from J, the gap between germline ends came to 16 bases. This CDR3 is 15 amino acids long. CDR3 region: CASTPVGRGNTEAFF. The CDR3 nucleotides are TGTGCCAGCACCCCCGTGGGAAGGGGGAACACTGAAGCTTTCTTT.

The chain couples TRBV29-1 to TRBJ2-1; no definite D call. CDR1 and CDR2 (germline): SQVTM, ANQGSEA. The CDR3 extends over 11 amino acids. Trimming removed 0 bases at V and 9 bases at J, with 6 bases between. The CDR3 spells CSVEDLAEQFF. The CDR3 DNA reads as TGCAGCGTTGAAGATCTGGCTGAGCAGTTCTTC.

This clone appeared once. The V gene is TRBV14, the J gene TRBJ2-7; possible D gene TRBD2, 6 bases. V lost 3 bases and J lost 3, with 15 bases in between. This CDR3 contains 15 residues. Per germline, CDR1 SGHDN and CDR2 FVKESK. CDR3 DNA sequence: TGTGCCAGCAGCCAGACCGGGACTCTCGTCTACGAGCAGTACTTC. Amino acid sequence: CASSQTGTLVYEQYF.

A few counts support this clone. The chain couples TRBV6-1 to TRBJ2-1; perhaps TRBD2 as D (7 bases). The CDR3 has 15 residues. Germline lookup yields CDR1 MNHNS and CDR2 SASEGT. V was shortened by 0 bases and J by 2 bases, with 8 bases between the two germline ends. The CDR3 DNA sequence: TGTGCCAGCAGTGAAGCGGGGGGGCCCTACAATGAGCAGTTCTTC. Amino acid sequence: CASSEAGGPYNEQFF.

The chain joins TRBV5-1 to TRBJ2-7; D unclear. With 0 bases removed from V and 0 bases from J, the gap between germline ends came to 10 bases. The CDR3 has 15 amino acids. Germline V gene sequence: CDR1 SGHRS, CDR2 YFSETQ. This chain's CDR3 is CASSLEAVGSYEQYF. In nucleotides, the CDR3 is TGCGCCAGCAGCTTGGAGGCGGTTGGCTCCTACGAGCAGTACTTC.

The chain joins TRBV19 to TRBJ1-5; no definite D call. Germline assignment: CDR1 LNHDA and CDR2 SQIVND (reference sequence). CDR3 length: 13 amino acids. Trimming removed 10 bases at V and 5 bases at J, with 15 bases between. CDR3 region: CATAKDGHQPQHF. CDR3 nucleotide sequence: TGTGCCACCGCTAAAGATGGGCATCAGCCCCAGCATTTT.

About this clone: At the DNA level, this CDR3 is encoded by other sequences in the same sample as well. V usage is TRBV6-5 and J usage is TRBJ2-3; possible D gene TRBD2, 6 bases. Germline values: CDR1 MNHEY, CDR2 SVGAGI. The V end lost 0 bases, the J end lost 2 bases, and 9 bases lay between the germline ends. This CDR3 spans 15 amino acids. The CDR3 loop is CASSYSGGPTDTQYF. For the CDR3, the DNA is TGTGCCAGCAGTTACTCCGGGGGACCCACAGATACGCAGTATTTT.

This CDR3 is CANNGGASPDTQYF. CDR3 nucleotides: TGCGCCAACAACGGGGGGGCTTCCCCAGATACGCAGTATTTT. The rearrangement links TRBV4-3 to TRBJ2-3, with TRBD2 matching over 8 bases. Germline loops: CDR1 LGHNA, CDR2 YSLEER. Trimming cost V 10 bases and J 4 bases; bases outside gene matches: 10. This CDR3 contains 14 residues.

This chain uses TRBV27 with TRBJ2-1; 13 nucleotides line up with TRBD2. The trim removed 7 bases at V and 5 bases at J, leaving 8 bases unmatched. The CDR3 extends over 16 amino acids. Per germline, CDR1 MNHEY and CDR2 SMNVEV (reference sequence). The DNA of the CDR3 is TGTGCCAGCACCTCAATAGGACTAGCGGGAGACAATGAGCAGTTCTTC. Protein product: CASTSIGLAGDNEQFF.

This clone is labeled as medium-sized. The CDR3 coding sequence is TGTGCCAGCAACACCGGGACAGGGAGGACTGAAGCTTTCTTT. It is translated as CASNTGTGRTEAFF. The chain carries TRBV6-5 and TRBJ1-1; 9 bases line up with TRBD1. V shed 7 bases and J 5 bases; nucleotides not matched to a gene: 8. The CDR3 is 14 residues long. Germline V gene data show CDR1 as MNHEY and CDR2 as SVGAGI.

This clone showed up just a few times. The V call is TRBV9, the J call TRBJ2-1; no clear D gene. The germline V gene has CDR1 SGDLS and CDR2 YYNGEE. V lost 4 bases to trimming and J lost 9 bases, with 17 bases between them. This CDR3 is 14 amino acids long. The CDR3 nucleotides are TGTGCCAGCAGCCCAACCCCCCAGCGATCTGAGCAGTTCTTC. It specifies CASSPTPQRSEQFF.